This TCR beta chain was retrieved from a study of control samples from healthy donors and cancer patients. The repertoire was sequenced with immunoSEQ multiplex PCR; TCRdb's copy has only in-frame clones and lacks some. In the table there are roughly 88,000 clones, just under 85% of which are singletons. Between the trimmed V and J ends, which lost 3 bases and 3 bases, there was a span of 5 bases. The germline V gene encodes CDR1 MDHEN and CDR2 SYDVKM. The CDR3 is 12 amino acids. The chain links TRBV28 to TRBJ1-2; D uncertain. This TCR was sampled from a man younger than 45 in good health. The sequenced material came from blood. CDR3 nucleotide sequence: TGTGCCAGCAGTTTCACAGACTATGGCTACACCTTC. Translating it yields CASSFTDYGYTF.